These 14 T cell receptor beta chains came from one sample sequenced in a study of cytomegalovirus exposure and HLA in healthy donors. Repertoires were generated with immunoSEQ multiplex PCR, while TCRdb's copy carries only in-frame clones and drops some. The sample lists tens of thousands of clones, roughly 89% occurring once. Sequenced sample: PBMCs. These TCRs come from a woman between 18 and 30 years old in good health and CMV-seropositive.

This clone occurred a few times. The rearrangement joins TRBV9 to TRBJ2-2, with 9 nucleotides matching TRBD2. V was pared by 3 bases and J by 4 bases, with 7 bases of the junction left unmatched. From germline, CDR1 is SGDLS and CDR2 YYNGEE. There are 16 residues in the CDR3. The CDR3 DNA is TGTGCCAGCAGCGGCCCTGCGCGGGGGGGCACCGGGGAGCTGTTTTTT. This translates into CASSGPARGGTGELFF.

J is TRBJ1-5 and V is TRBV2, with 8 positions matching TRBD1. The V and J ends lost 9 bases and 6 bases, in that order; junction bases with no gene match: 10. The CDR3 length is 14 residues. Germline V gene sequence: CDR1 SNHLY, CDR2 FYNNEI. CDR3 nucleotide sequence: TGTGCCAGTACGAGGACAGGGATCATTCAGCCCCAGCATTTT. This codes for CASTRTGIIQPQHF.

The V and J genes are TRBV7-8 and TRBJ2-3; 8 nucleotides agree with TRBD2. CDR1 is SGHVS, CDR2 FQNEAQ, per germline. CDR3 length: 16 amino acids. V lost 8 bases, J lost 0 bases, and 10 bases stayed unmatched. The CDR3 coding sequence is TGTGCCAGCTCGAGGGGGGTAGCGGGAAGCACAGATACGCAGTATTTT. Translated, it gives CASSRGVAGSTDTQYF.

CDR3 loop: CASSPSINGVEQFF. The CDR3 bases are TGTGCCAGCAGCCCGAGCATAAACGGGGTGGAGCAGTTCTTC. This chain links TRBV9 with TRBJ2-1; tentatively, D is TRBD2 (5 bases). The CDR3 spans 14 residues. CDR1 is SGDLS and CDR2 is YYNGEE in the germline V gene. The germline V and J ends were trimmed by 4 bases and 10 bases, with 18 bases remaining between them.

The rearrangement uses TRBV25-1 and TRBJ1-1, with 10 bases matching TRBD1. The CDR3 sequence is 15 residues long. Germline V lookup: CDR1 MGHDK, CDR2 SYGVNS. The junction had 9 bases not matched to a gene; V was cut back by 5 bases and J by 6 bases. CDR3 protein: CASSPPGTGVPEAFF. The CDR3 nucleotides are TGTGCCAGCAGTCCTCCCGGGACAGGGGTGCCTGAAGCTTTCTTT.

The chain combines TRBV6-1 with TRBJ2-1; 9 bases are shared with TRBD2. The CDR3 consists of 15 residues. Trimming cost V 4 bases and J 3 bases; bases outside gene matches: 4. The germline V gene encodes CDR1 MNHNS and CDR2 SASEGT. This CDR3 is CASSGPSGDYNEQFF. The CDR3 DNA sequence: TGTGCCAGCAGTGGCCCTAGCGGGGACTACAATGAGCAGTTCTTC.

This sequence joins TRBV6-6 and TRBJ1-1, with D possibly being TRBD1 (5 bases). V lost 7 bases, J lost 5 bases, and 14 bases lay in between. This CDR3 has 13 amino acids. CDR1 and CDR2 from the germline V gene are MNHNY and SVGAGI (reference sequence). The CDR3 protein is CASTSGGSTEAFF. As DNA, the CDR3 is TGTGCCAGCACTTCCGGGGGTTCGACTGAAGCTTTCTTT.

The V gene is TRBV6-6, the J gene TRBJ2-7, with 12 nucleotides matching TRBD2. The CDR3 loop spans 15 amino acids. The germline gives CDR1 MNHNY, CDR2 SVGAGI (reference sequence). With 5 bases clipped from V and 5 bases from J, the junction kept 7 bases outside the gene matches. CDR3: CASSQGLAGLHEQYF. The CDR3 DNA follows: TGTGCCAGCAGTCAAGGACTAGCGGGACTCCACGAGCAGTACTTC.

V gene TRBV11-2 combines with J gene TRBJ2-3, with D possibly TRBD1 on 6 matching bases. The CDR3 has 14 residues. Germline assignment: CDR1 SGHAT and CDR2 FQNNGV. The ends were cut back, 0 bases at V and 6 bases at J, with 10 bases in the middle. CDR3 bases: TGTGCCAGCAGCTTAGATTTGAGGGGGGATACGCAGTATTTT. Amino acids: CASSLDLRGDTQYF. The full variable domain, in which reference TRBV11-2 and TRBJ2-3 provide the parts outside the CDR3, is EAGVAQSPRYKIIEKRQSVAFWCNPISGHATLYWYQQILGQGPKLLIQFQNNGVVDDSQLPKDRFSAERLKGVDSTLKIQPAKLEDSAVYLCASSLDLRGDTQYFGPGTRLTVL.

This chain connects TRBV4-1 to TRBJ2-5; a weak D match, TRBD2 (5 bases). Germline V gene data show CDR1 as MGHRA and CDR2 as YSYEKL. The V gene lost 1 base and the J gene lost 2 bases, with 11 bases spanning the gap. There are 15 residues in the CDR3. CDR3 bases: TGCGCCAGCAGCCAAGGACTACAGAAGCAAGAGACCCAGTACTTC. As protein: CASSQGLQKQETQYF.

CDR3 loop: CASSFSNTEAFF. The DNA for the CDR3 is TGTGCCAGCAGCTTCTCTAACACTGAAGCTTTCTTT. The chain carries TRBV5-4 and TRBJ1-1; no firm D call. Germline CDR1 reads SGHNT; CDR2 reads YYREEE (reference sequence). V shed 2 bases and J shed 2 bases, with 4 bases lying between them. The CDR3 is 12 residues long.

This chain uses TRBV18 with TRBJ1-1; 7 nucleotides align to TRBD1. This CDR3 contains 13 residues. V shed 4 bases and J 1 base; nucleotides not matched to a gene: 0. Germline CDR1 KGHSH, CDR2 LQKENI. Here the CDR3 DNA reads TGTGCCAGCTCACAGGGGGCGAACACTGAAGCTTTCTTT. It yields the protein CASSQGANTEAFF.

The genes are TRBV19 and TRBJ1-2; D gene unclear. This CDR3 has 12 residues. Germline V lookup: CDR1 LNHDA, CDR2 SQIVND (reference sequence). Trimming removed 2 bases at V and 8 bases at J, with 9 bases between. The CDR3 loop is CASSIRQGGYTF. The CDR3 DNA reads TGTGCCAGTAGTATAAGACAAGGAGGCTACACCTTC.

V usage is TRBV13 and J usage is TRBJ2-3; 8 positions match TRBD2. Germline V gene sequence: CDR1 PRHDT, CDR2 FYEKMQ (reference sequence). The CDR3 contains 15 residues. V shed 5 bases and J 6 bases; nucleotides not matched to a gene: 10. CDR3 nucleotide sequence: TGTGCCAGCAGCCGCCCGGGGGGGGCCGGGGATACGCAGTATTTT. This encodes CASSRPGGAGDTQYF.